The rows below give T cell receptor beta chains drawn from one sample of a study of blood T cell repertoires in COVID-19. Generated by immunoSEQ multiplex PCR, the TCRdb table keeps only in-frame clones and is missing some. This sample has 210,000 or so clones, with about four fifths found just once. Material: peripheral blood. These receptors all come from a woman aged 80 or older with COVID-19, enrolled during active disease. Each CDR3 is given with its conserved first and last residue. A D gene is named only where the DNA matches it firmly. Clone size is given for some rows only: seen once, a few or many times, or a class if the clone is expanded.

>TRBJ1-2|.|TRBV12-3/TRBV12-4|.
CASSLKRNYGYTF
TGTGCCAGCAGCCTGAAACGGAACTATGGCTACACCTTC
>TRBJ2-3|.|TRBV5-1|TRBD2
CASSLDSGGSTDTQYF
TGCGCCAGCAGCTTGGATAGCGGGGGAAGCACAGATACGCAGTATTTT
>TRBJ2-1|.|TRBV29-1|.
CSVQDSVYEQFF
TGCAGCGTTCAGGACTCGGTGTATGAGCAGTTCTTC
>TRBJ1-6|.|TRBV19|.
CASNDRGNSPLHF
TGTGCCAGTAATGACCGAGGAAACTCACCCCTCCACTTT
>TRBJ1-1|.|TRBV3-1/TRBV3-2|.
CASSQVGANTEAFF
TGTGCCAGCAGCCAAGTAGGGGCGAACACTGAAGCTTTCTTT
>TRBJ1-2|once|TRBV2|.
CASSEISYYGYTF
TGTGCCAGCAGCGAAATCTCGTACTATGGCTACACCTTC
>TRBJ2-7|.|TRBV3-1/TRBV3-2|TRBD1
CASSRPGTGRSYEQYF
TGTGCCAGCAGCCGGCCCGGGACAGGGAGATCCTACGAGCAGTACTTC
>TRBJ2-7|.|TRBV2|TRBD1
CASSGAAGGEQYF
TGTGCCAGCAGTGGGGCGGCAGGGGGCGAGCAGTACTTC
>TRBJ2-1|.|TRBV5-4|.
CASSYDRAPYNEQFF
TGTGCCAGCAGCTACGACAGAGCACCGTACAATGAGCAGTTCTTC
>TRBJ1-3|.|TRBV9|TRBD1
CASSVAAGGSGNTIYF
TGTGCCAGCAGCGTAGCCGCAGGGGGCTCTGGAAACACCATATATTTT
>TRBJ2-1|.|TRBV19|.
CASTVQFF
TGTGCCAGTACCGTTCAGTTCTTC
>TRBJ1-3|.|TRBV6-5|.
CASSYNPADTIYF
TGTGCCAGCAGTTACAATCCCGCGGACACCATATATTTT
>TRBJ1-2|.|TRBV7-2|TRBD1
CASSLAQRGHGYTF
TGTGCCAGCAGCTTGGCACAGAGGGGGCACGGCTACACCTTC
>TRBJ1-1|.|TRBV28|.
CASSSREAHTEAFF
TGTGCCAGCAGCTCCAGGGAGGCCCACACTGAAGCTTTCTTT
>TRBJ1-1|.|TRBV3-1/TRBV3-2|.
CASSHQGWQTEAFF
TGTGCCAGCAGCCACCAGGGGTGGCAGACTGAAGCTTTCTTT
>TRBJ1-1|.|TRBV6-5|.
CASSRGGNTEAFF
TGTGCCAGCAGCCGGGGAGGGAACACTGAAGCTTTCTTT
>TRBJ2-1|.|TRBV2|.
CASSDDFLSYNEQFF
TGTGCCAGCAGTGACGACTTTCTCTCCTACAATGAGCAGTTCTTC
>TRBJ2-3|.|TRBV28|.
CASSLWAVDTQYF
TGTGCCAGCAGTTTATGGGCGGTCGATACGCAGTATTTT
>TRBJ2-7|once|TRBV6-5|TRBD1
CASSLDRGRAHEQYF
TGTGCCAGCAGCCTCGACAGGGGGCGCGCCCACGAGCAGTACTTC
>TRBJ2-7|.|TRBV10-1|TRBD2
CASSESIAGEQYF
TGCGCCAGCAGTGAGTCGATAGCGGGCGAGCAGTACTTC
>TRBJ1-1|.|TRBV7-2|TRBD1
CASSPRGQGGRTEAFF
TGTGCCAGCAGCCCCAGAGGGCAGGGGGGACGTACTGAAGCTTTCTTT
>TRBJ1-5|.|TRBV21-1|.
CASSKYRPARGGLGNQPQHF
TGTGCCAGCAGCAAATACCGGCCTGCCCGGGGAGGGCTGGGAAATCAGCCCCAGCATTTT
>TRBJ1-2|.|TRBV11-2|TRBD1
CASSLGQGPYYGYTF
TGTGCCAGCAGCTTGGGACAGGGCCCGTACTATGGCTACACCTTC
>TRBJ1-1|.|TRBV28|TRBD1
CASSLGWQGAGNTEAFF
TGTGCCAGCAGTTTAGGGTGGCAGGGGGCAGGGAACACTGAAGCTTTCTTT
>TRBJ1-5|.|TRBV7-2|TRBD1
CASSLRPGGGQPQHF
TGTGCCAGCAGCTTGAGACCAGGGGGCGGTCAGCCCCAGCATTTT
>TRBJ2-1|.|TRBV5-1|TRBD2
CASSPGTSGVYNEQFF
TGCGCCAGCAGCCCCGGGACTAGCGGGGTTTACAATGAGCAGTTCTTC
>TRBJ2-7|.|TRBV2|.
CASRDLGAFYEQYF
TGTGCCAGCAGGGACCTGGGGGCTTTCTACGAGCAGTACTTC
>TRBJ1-1|.|TRBV5-4|TRBD1
CASSNRDREAFF
TGTGCCAGCAGCAACCGGGACAGGGAAGCTTTCTTT
>TRBJ1-2|.|TRBV6-5|TRBD1
CASTAGQNYGYTF
TGTGCCAGCACGGCGGGACAGAACTATGGCTACACCTTC
>TRBJ2-2|.|TRBV18|.
CASSSNEGSTGELFF
TGTGCCAGCTCGTCCAATGAGGGATCGACGGGGGAGCTGTTTTTT
>TRBJ2-3|.|TRBV7-9|.
CASSLWAGTTDTQYF
TGTGCCAGCAGCTTATGGGCGGGGACTACAGATACGCAGTATTTT
>TRBJ2-5|.|TRBV9|TRBD1
CASSPRDRGGGETQYF
TGTGCCAGCAGCCCCCGGGACAGGGGAGGAGGAGAGACCCAGTACTTC
>TRBJ1-2|.|TRBV5-6|TRBD1
CASSLRQGSNYGYTF
TGTGCCAGCAGCTTGCGACAGGGCTCTAACTATGGCTACACCTTC
>TRBJ1-3|.|TRBV16|.
CASSQRTPRGNTIYF
TGTGCCAGCTCCCAAAGGACTCCTCGTGGAAACACCATATATTTT
>TRBJ1-4|few|TRBV2|TRBD1
CASSPLQGTNEKLFF
TGTGCCAGCAGTCCACTACAGGGGACTAATGAAAAACTGTTTTTT
>TRBJ1-3|.|TRBV4-1|TRBD1
CASSQDRAGNTIYF
TGCGCCAGCAGCCAGGACAGGGCGGGAAACACCATATATTTT
>TRBJ1-2|.|TRBV6-5|.
CASSPTGYGYTF
TGTGCCAGCAGTCCAACAGGATATGGCTACACCTTC
>TRBJ2-5|.|TRBV5-4|TRBD2
CASSLVGASGETQYF
TGTGCCAGCAGCTTGGTTGGGGCTAGCGGAGAGACCCAGTACTTC
>TRBJ2-2|.|TRBV18|.
CASSNSQNTGELFF
TGTGCCAGCTCGAACAGCCAGAACACCGGGGAGCTGTTTTTT
>TRBJ1-1|.|TRBV18|.
CASSPREDSGGAFF
TGTGCCAGCTCACCACGAGAAGACTCGGGGGGGGCTTTCTTT
>TRBJ2-7|.|TRBV28|TRBD2
CASSPTSGITYEQYF
TGTGCCAGCAGTCCGACTAGCGGGATTACCTACGAGCAGTACTTC
>TRBJ1-5|.|TRBV19|.
CASSIPGGGKPQHF
TGTGCCAGTAGTATCCCCGGCGGGGGAAAGCCCCAGCATTTT
>TRBJ1-2|once|TRBV5-6|.
CASSLGRDSYGYTF
TGTGCCAGCAGCTTGGGGCGCGACAGTTATGGCTACACCTTC
>TRBJ1-6|.|TRBV3-1/TRBV3-2|.
CASSQVSGAYNSPLHF
TGTGCCAGCAGCCAAGTTTCGGGAGCCTATAATTCACCCCTCCACTTT
>TRBJ2-2|.|TRBV5-4|TRBD1
CASSRRDRGLSGELFF
TGTGCCAGCAGCCGCCGGGACAGGGGGTTAAGCGGGGAGCTGTTTTTT